This entry lists 13 T cell receptor beta chains sequenced from one sample in a study of radiotherapy plus CTLA-4 blockade in lung cancer. Libraries were prepared by immunoSEQ multiplex PCR; TCRdb keeps only in-frame clonotypes and omits some of them. The table lists 32,000 or so clones, 60% to 85% of them singletons. This sample comprised peripheral blood, obtained from a patient treated with radiotherapy plus ipilimumab. The receptor source for this set is a human donor with non-small cell lung cancer that progressed on radiotherapy plus ipilimumab.

The rearrangement joins TRBV9 to TRBJ2-5, with D perhaps given as TRBD1 or TRBD2 (6 bases each). Near its end, the DNA agrees better with TRBJ2-7, so the J call may be wrong. CDR1 and CDR2 from the germline V gene are SGDLS and YYNGEE. This CDR3 is 15 amino acids long. DNA of the CDR3: TGTGCCAGCAGCGCGGGGGACACAAGCTCCTACGAGCAGTACTTC. Translating gives CASSAGDTSSYEQYF.

This chain links TRBV2 with TRBJ1-4; possible D gene TRBD1, 6 bases. CDR1 and CDR2 (germline): SNHLY, FYNNEI. The V end was cut by 0 bases, the J end by 8 bases, with 10 bases between. There are 14 residues in the CDR3. The CDR3 sequence is CASSEANRVEKLFF. In DNA, the CDR3 is TGTGCCAGCAGTGAAGCCAACAGGGTAGAAAAACTGTTTTTT.

The chain recombines TRBV28 with TRBJ1-4; TRBD1 matches at 8 bases. The CDR3 runs 15 residues. Germline values: CDR1 MDHEN, CDR2 SYDVKM. Germline trimming cut 6 bases from V and 8 bases from J; bases unmatched to any gene: 11. The CDR3 here is CASRRDRPLGEKLFF. CDR3 in DNA: TGTGCCAGCAGGCGGGACAGGCCTCTCGGGGAAAAACTGTTTTTT.

The rearrangement links TRBV9 to TRBJ2-1; TRBD1 aligns across 10 bases. Germline values: CDR1 SGDLS, CDR2 YYNGEE. Trimming at V came to 3 bases and at J to 8 bases, leaving 8 bases not matched to a gene. This CDR3 comprises 15 residues. The CDR3 sequence is CASSGRQGAPHEQFF. CDR3 DNA sequence: TGTGCCAGCAGCGGCAGACAGGGGGCGCCGCATGAGCAGTTCTTC.

The chain combines TRBV4-3 with TRBJ1-4; D possibly corresponds to TRBD1 (5 bases). The CDR3 runs to 16 residues. The V gene's germline CDR1 is LGHNA and CDR2 YSLEER. Trimming removed 0 bases from V and 6 bases from J, with 14 bases in between. In DNA form, the CDR3 reads TGCGCCAGCAGCCAAGATATGGGCAGGGAGGATGAAAAACTGTTTTTT. Amino acids: CASSQDMGREDEKLFF.

This chain joins TRBV28 and TRBJ1-1, with D uncertain. This CDR3 comprises 13 residues. The V gene lost 7 bases and the J gene lost 4 bases, with 13 bases spanning the gap. Per germline, CDR1 MDHEN and CDR2 SYDVKM. The CDR3 region is CASTLEEGTEAFF. For the CDR3, the DNA is TGTGCCAGCACCCTTGAGGAGGGCACTGAAGCTTTCTTT.

This sequence joins TRBV9 and TRBJ1-5; D unresolved. CDR3 length equals 13 residues. The ends were cut back, 3 bases at V and 1 base at J, with 5 bases in the middle. Germline CDR1 reads SGDLS; CDR2 reads YYNGEE. Written as DNA, the CDR3 is TGTGCCAGCAGCGACGGAAGCAATCAGCCCCAGCATTTT. Its protein is CASSDGSNQPQHF.

The chain recombines TRBV28 with TRBJ2-3; a possible D gene is TRBD2 (6 bases). Germline V gene lookup returns CDR1 MDHEN and CDR2 SYDVKM. The CDR3 consists of 12 residues. V lost 7 bases and J lost 9, with 14 bases in between. The chain's CDR3 is CASTPGDRTQYF. In DNA form, the CDR3 reads TGTGCCAGCACCCCGGGAGACCGGACGCAGTATTTT. Combining the CDR3 with reference TRBV28 and TRBJ2-3 gives the whole variable domain DVKVTQSSRYLVKRTGEKVFLECVQDMDHENMFWYRQDPGLGLRLIYFSYDVKMKEKGDIPEGYSVSREKKERFSLILESASTNQTSMYLCASTPGDRTQYFGPGTRLTVL.

The chain couples TRBV9 to TRBJ1-1; D might be TRBD1 (5 bases). Germline V gene data show CDR1 as SGDLS and CDR2 as YYNGEE. CDR3 length: 15 amino acids. V was clipped by 0 bases and J by 3 bases, with 12 bases between them. Here the CDR3 reads CASSVAGLGDTEAFF. The CDR3 coding sequence is TGTGCCAGCAGCGTAGCGGGCTTGGGGGACACTGAAGCTTTCTTT.

The gene calls are TRBV5-1 and TRBJ2-4; D uncertain. The CDR3 totals 14 residues. The V gene's germline CDR1 is SGHRS and CDR2 YFSETQ. The ends were cut back, 6 bases at V and 0 bases at J, with 10 bases in the middle. The CDR3 DNA sequence: TGCGCCAGCACGATGGGTGTAGCCAAAAACATTCAGTACTTC. It encodes CASTMGVAKNIQYF.

This rearrangement joins TRBV6-6 to TRBJ1-2, with D hard to call. Germline V gene lookup returns CDR1 MNHNY and CDR2 SVGAGI (reference sequence). The CDR3 runs 11 residues. V lost 5 bases and J lost 7, with 8 bases in between. CDR3 in amino acids: CASSPLRGYTF. The DNA of the CDR3 is TGTGCCAGCAGTCCCCTGCGTGGCTACACCTTC.

The rearrangement uses TRBV19 and TRBJ1-5; the D gene is possibly TRBD1 (5 bases). V lost 7 bases and J lost 2, with 12 bases in between. The germline V gene has CDR1 LNHDA and CDR2 SQIVND (reference sequence). The length of the CDR3 is 14 residues. The CDR3 sequence is CASMRQGGNQPQHF. CDR3 bases: TGTGCCAGTATGCGGCAGGGCGGCAATCAGCCCCAGCATTTT.

The chain recombines TRBV27 with TRBJ1-2; perhaps TRBD1 as D (6 bases). The V and J ends lost 4 bases and 8 bases respectively, with 17 bases between them. From germline, CDR1 is MNHEY and CDR2 SMNVEV (reference sequence). The CDR3 has 14 residues. CDR3 protein: CASSSLTGPRGYTF. The CDR3 DNA reads TGTGCCAGCAGTTCCTTGACAGGCCCCAGGGGCTACACCTTC.